The clone carrying this TCR beta chain was seen a single time. The entry originates in a study of blood T cell repertoires in COVID-19. Background on the study: Donors in the United States, Italy and Spain gave samples during acute or convalescent COVID-19.

Sequencing used immunoSEQ multiplex PCR; TCRdb keeps in-frame clones, though not all of them. The table lists roughly 100,000 clones, just over 90% of them singletons, with 3.5% to 4% in the top ten. This CDR3 spans 14 amino acids. The V end lost 5 bases, the J end lost 3 bases, and 13 bases lay between the germline ends. Germline assignment: CDR1 SGHAT and CDR2 FQNNGV. Sample: peripheral blood. This TCR was sampled from a woman aged 45-60 years in a cohort sampled during active COVID-19. The chain couples TRBV11-2 to TRBJ2-5; tentatively, D is TRBD1 (6 bases). CDR3 in DNA: TGTGCCAGCAGCACCGGACAGAGGAAAGAGACCCAGTACTTC. Protein product: CASSTGQRKETQYF.